The rows below give T cell receptor beta chains drawn from one sample of a study of shared clonotypes between healthy human individuals. Clones were sequenced by immunoSEQ multiplex PCR, and TCRdb holds only the in-frame ones, with some missing. Among hundreds of thousands of clones listed, nearly 97% were seen once. The sequencing input was naive CD8+ T cells sorted from blood. The source is a woman in her 30s in good health. CDR3s include the opening cysteine and the closing phenylalanine or tryptophan. The D gene is left open where the match is weak. Only some rows state a clone size, as once, few, many or a class for expanded clones.

>TRBJ2-5|TRBD1|.|TRBV2
TGTGCCAGCAGTCACAGACAGGGTCTGAAAGAGACCCAGTACTTC
CASSHRQGLKETQYF
>TRBJ2-7|.|.|TRBV6-1
TGTGCCACATCGGCTTACGAGCAGTACTTC
CATSAYEQYF
>TRBJ2-7|TRBD2|.|TRBV4-1
TGCGCCAGCAGCCAGGGCGGGAGTGCGGGAGCTTACGAGCAGTACTTC
CASSQGGSAGAYEQYF
>TRBJ1-3|.|.|TRBV28
TGTGCCAGCGGCGGGGTAAATTATGGAAACACCATATATTTT
CASGGVNYGNTIYF
>TRBJ1-5|TRBD1|.|TRBV6-5
TGTGCCAGCAGTTACGACAGGGGGCAGCCCCAGCATTTT
CASSYDRGQPQHF
>TRBJ2-3|.|.|TRBV28
TGTGCCAGCAGTTTATATCTAGACACAGATACGCAGTATTTT
CASSLYLDTDTQYF
>TRBJ2-7|.|.|TRBV28
TGTGCCAGCAGTTGGGAACGGCAAGACTACGAGCAGTACTTC
CASSWERQDYEQYF
>TRBJ1-1|.|.|TRBV7-9
TGTGCCAGCAGCCAGGGTTACACTGAAGCTTTCTTT
CASSQGYTEAFF
>TRBJ1-1|TRBD1|.|TRBV11-1
TGTGCCAGCAGCTATACAGGGGGCACTGAAGCTTTCTTT
CASSYTGGTEAFF
>TRBJ2-7|TRBD1|.|TRBV6-1
TGTGCCAGCGGGACCGGGACAGGGATCCCCTACGAGCAGTACTTC
CASGTGTGIPYEQYF
>TRBJ2-7|TRBD1|.|TRBV10-1
TGCGCCAGCAGTGACCCCTTGACAGGGTGGTACGAGCAGTACTTC
CASSDPLTGWYEQYF
>TRBJ2-2|.|.|TRBV7-8
TGTGCCAGCAGCCTCCGGACAGCGAACACCGGGGAGCTGTTTTTT
CASSLRTANTGELFF
>TRBJ2-1|TRBD2|.|TRBV11-2
TGTGCCAGCAGCTTAGCGGGAGGGGGGGTCAATGAGCAGTTCTTC
CASSLAGGGVNEQFF
>TRBJ1-1|.|.|TRBV12-2
TGTGCAAGTCGCTTAGAAGACAGGAAAGAAGCTTTCTTT
CASRLEDRKEAFF
>TRBJ1-5|.|.|TRBV27
TGTGCCAGCAGTGTCCCCGGGGGGCGTCAGCCCCAGCATTTT
CASSVPGGRQPQHF
>TRBJ1-2|.|.|TRBV28
TGTGCCAGCAGTTTAAAAAACTCAGCCCGAGTGGGGGGCTACACCTTC
CASSLKNSARVGGYTF
>TRBJ1-1|.|.|TRBV7-3
TGTGCCAGCAGCTTGGGGGGACGCTCTCAAGCTTTCTTT
CASSLGGRSQAFF
>TRBJ2-7|TRBD1|.|TRBV7-9
TGTGCCAGCAGCTTAGGGGACAGGGGCTTCCTCGAGCAGTACTTC
CASSLGDRGFLEQYF
>TRBJ2-5|.|.|TRBV28
TGTGCCAGCAGGAGCGGGACAGACCAAGAGACCCAGTACTTC
CASRSGTDQETQYF
>TRBJ1-1|.|.|TRBV6-6
TGTGCCAGCAGCGGGGGGGGGAACACTGAAGCTTTCTTT
CASSGGGNTEAFF
>TRBJ2-1|TRBD1|.|TRBV27
TGTGCCAGCAGTTACACAGGGGGCCCGAAGTTCTTC
CASSYTGGPKFF
>TRBJ2-1|TRBD2|.|TRBV5-8
TGTGCCAGCAGAGTGGGACTAGCGGGAGTATCCGAGCAGTTCTTC
CASRVGLAGVSEQFF
>TRBJ1-5|TRBD1|.|TRBV28
TGTGCCAGCAGTTTGGGACAGAGTAATCAGCCCCAGCATTTT
CASSLGQSNQPQHF
>TRBJ1-1|TRBD1|.|TRBV6-4
TGTGCCAGCAGTAGTGGAGGGACAGGACTAACTGAAGCTTTCTTT
CASSSGGTGLTEAFF
>TRBJ1-2|.|.|TRBV21-1
TGTGCCAGCAGCCCATGCGGGGGGGCGCGAGGCTACACCTTC
CASSPCGGARGYTF
>TRBJ1-1|.|.|TRBV5-1
TGCGCCAGCAGCACTTCCCAGGGGCAGCTAACCGAAGCTTTCTTT
CASSTSQGQLTEAFF
>TRBJ1-5|.|.|TRBV11-2
TGTGCCAGCAGCTTAGGTGGCAACCCCAATCAGCCCCAGCATTTT
CASSLGGNPNQPQHF
>TRBJ2-1|.|.|TRBV7-8
TGTGCCAGCAGCTTATTGGGTTCCTACAATGAGCAGTTCTTC
CASSLLGSYNEQFF
>TRBJ2-5|TRBD2|once|TRBV19
TGTGCCAGTAGTATCGGTCTAGCGGGAGAAGAGACCCAGTACTTC
CASSIGLAGEETQYF
>TRBJ1-1|.|.|TRBV6-1
TGTGCCAGCAGTGAAGATTACGGGGAATGGGGGAATACTGAAGCTTTCTTT
CASSEDYGEWGNTEAFF
>TRBJ2-1|TRBD2|once|TRBV5-1
TGCGCCAGCAGCTCAGAACTAGCGGAGATAGGTGAGCAGTTCTTC
CASSSELAEIGEQFF
>TRBJ2-5|.|.|TRBV4-2
TGTGCCAGCAGCCAAGAAGCAGGACCCCAAGAGACCCAGTACTTC
CASSQEAGPQETQYF
>TRBJ2-5|TRBD1|.|TRBV28
TGTGCCAGCAGTCTCACCGGGACAGGGCAAGAGACCCGGTACTTC
CASSLTGTGQETRYF
>TRBJ1-1|.|.|TRBV5-6
TGTGCCAGCAGCTTGGGAACGACTGAAGCTTTCTTT
CASSLGTTEAFF
>TRBJ1-2|.|.|TRBV28
TGTGCCAGCAGGTCCGCCACGAGGGTGGATGGCTACACCTTC
CASRSATRVDGYTF
>TRBJ1-4|.|.|TRBV4-1
TGCGCCAGCAGCCAAGATCTTGGGGCAGGGACGGTTGAAGAACTGTTTTTT
CASSQDLGAGTVEELFF
>TRBJ2-2|TRBD2|.|TRBV5-4
TGTGCCAGCAGCCAGGGACTAGCGGGTTATGGGATCGGGGAGCTGTTTTTT
CASSQGLAGYGIGELFF
>TRBJ1-5|.|.|TRBV5-6
TGTGCCAGCAGCTCGCAGGGCCAGCCCCAGCATTTT
CASSSQGQPQHF
>TRBJ2-2|.|.|TRBV5-1
TGCGCCAGCAGCCTGGGCAGGGGGAACACCGGGGAGCTGTTTTTT
CASSLGRGNTGELFF
>TRBJ1-1|.|.|TRBV27
TGTGCCAGCTCGCTCGTGGGAGCGCACACTGAAGCTTTCTTT
CASSLVGAHTEAFF
>TRBJ2-1|TRBD2|.|TRBV7-3
TGTGCCAGCAGCAAAACTAGCGGGAGGATTCATGAGCAGTTCTTC
CASSKTSGRIHEQFF
>TRBJ2-7|.|.|TRBV4-1
TGCGCCAGCAGCCAAGATGGGGGTTACGAGCAGTACTTC
CASSQDGGYEQYF
>TRBJ2-1|.|.|TRBV27
TGTGCCAGCAGTTTCAGTTCCCATGAGCAGTTCTTC
CASSFSSHEQFF
>TRBJ2-2|.|once|TRBV7-7
TGTGCCAGCAGCCCCGATCTTAACAGGGTTGAGACCGGGGAGCTGTTTTTT
CASSPDLNRVETGELFF
>TRBJ2-7|.|few|TRBV5-4
TGTGCCAGCAGCTGGGACTCCTACGAGCAGTACTTC
CASSWDSYEQYF
>TRBJ2-1|.|.|TRBV7-8
TGTGCCAGCAGCTTAGTGGGCACCGGGGGTACTGAGCAGTTCTTC
CASSLVGTGGTEQFF